This T cell receptor (beta chain) was found in a study of cytomegalovirus exposure and HLA in healthy donors (dated by TCRdb to the late 2010s). Some background on the complete study: In an earlier analysis of several hundred of the donors, approximately 260 Gb of sequence data and just under 120 million unique TCR beta sequences from roughly 190 million T cells were reported. Approximately 330 gigabases of sequencing data and approximately 91 million unique TCR sequences made up an early release that covered fewer than 650 HLA-typed donors. Of the roughly 400 genotyped donors, approximately 81% were placed in the genetic ancestry cluster associated with self-reported Caucasian donors. The study was designed to test whether signatures of past pathogen exposure could be identified by cataloging public T cell receptors. The study profiled the T cell repertoires of more than 500 subjects by immunosequencing and related them to cytomegalovirus serostatus. Besides the first cohort of 500 to 700 subjects, a separate validation cohort made up of 90 to 150 different subjects was used. The study combined high-throughput TCR immunosequencing, statistical association of individual TCRs with disease status, and machine learning to predict cytomegalovirus infection status. To study patterns of TCR occurrence, a later analysis re-analyzed previously published TCR beta repertoires from more than 550 donors and added high-resolution HLA genotyping. In the later analysis, no new phenotypic data were used to find candidate immune exposures; instead, reliance was placed on TCR beta sequences and their occurrence across donors. To decide whether each TCR beta V gene segment behaved as functional or pseudogenic, an earlier analysis of some 540 of the donors relied on high-throughput TCR beta sequencing. Donor age, sex, ethnicity and CMV serostatus were compiled together with the repertoire data. In a later genetic analysis, genome-wide SNP genotypes for about three fifths of the roughly 670 donors were used, and that subset was treated as a discovery cohort. Every repertoire in the discovery cohort had been generated on one and the same sequencing platform. HLA typing covered class I and class II loci at four-digit resolution. The number of donors typed differed by locus, with roughly 629-640 for A, B, C, DRB1 and DQB1, roughly 550 for DQA1, 600 to 610 for DPA1, and some 440 for DPB1. Several DR-DQ haplotypes were treated as single units for association and clustering because of strong linkage in the cohort. Among some 400 genotyped donors of the cohort, an average of around 240,000 unique TCR beta nucleotide sequences was sequenced per donor, of which 15% to 20% were non-productive. Points the paper makes about the study in general: Assigning TCR associations to individual alleles was difficult when HLA alleles, especially DR and DQ, strongly co-occurred. A group of highly shared sequence variants was considered likely to be a technical artifact of the sequencing pipeline. In both the original and validation cohorts, the classifier was reported to diagnose cytomegalovirus status with high specificity and sensitivity. A later genetic analysis reported fewer N-insertions in productive TCRs among donors in an Asian-associated ancestry cluster than the roughly 650-donor mean. Because the 87-base-pair reads could not distinguish some IMGT-functional V segments, including TRBV6-2 and TRBV6-3, those segments were excluded. In a later analysis, the rate of TCR association differed among HLA loci, with DRB1 alleles having the most associated TCRs and HLA-C alleles having the fewest. A few of the identified cytomegalovirus-associated TCR beta chains were confirmed in vitro to be specific for cytomegalovirus antigens. A further reported finding was that TCR beta sequences accurately predicted the HLA-A and HLA-B alleles for most subjects in the first cohort. According to the authors, the approach could potentially be generalized to other disease states and immunological phenotypes. Linkage disequilibrium might explain the correlated functional status among segregating V segments, but an unknown experimental factor could not be excluded. The earlier analysis of about 600 of the donors excluded about 16 rarely observed V segments, including chromosome 9 orphons, because counts were too low. While some public TCRs were present in many individuals, most TCR sequences turned up only very rarely across donors. In this cohort, only TCR beta chains were sequenced, and detectable features were limited by the absence of alpha or paired-chain data. Most CMV-associated TCR beta chains appeared to be HLA-restricted in a later analysis, and the HLA associations seemed to be driven largely by CMV exposure. In an earlier analysis of roughly 560 of the donors, most TCR beta V segments were observed in productive rearrangements about 90% or about 30% of the time, broadly matching IMGT annotations. Roughly uniform sequencing depth across donors was assumed in presence/absence analyses, although this assumption may not hold. In the study, 150 to 200 TCR beta chains were listed as associated with cytomegalovirus. HLA typing was unavailable for some donors at each locus, so association tests used only the typed subset. An association between a missense DCLRE1C variant and V-gene and J-gene trimming of TCR beta chains was found in a later genetic analysis and replicated in an independent cohort. At a false discovery rate of 0.05, a later analysis linked under 20,000 TCR beta sequences to specific HLA alleles. CMV serostatus was the only immune exposure information available for the cohort. In a later analysis, HLA-associated TCR beta chains showed more clonal expansion and lower generation probabilities than non-associated chains that were equally common. A later analysis reported that several top co-occurrence clusters appeared linked to parvovirus B19, influenza, CMV and Epstein-Barr virus.

The cohort consisted of approximately 690 healthy bone marrow donors. At the time of sampling, all cohort members were nominally healthy, though unrecorded immune exposures were likely present. The donor was CMV seronegative and was included in the group of a few hundred seronegative cohort members. Every donor gave a peripheral blood sample, and the peripheral blood mononuclear cells from that sample were used for TCR beta sequencing. Genomic DNA extraction from the blood cell samples was performed with the Qiagen DNeasy Blood Extraction Kit. The library was built by means of the immunoSEQ multiplex PCR assay. For the multiplex PCR, a mixture combining 60 forward primers for TCR Vbeta segments and 13 reverse primers for TCR Jbeta segments was used. Amplification of the CDR3 region of rearranged TCR beta genes was performed with a multiplex PCR assay on genomic DNA. On the Illumina HiSeq System, the amplified TCR beta libraries were sequenced as 87-base-pair reads. Processing in the source paper ran as follows. Across the 600 to 700 repertoires, a later analysis counted roughly 84 million unique TCR beta chains, around 11 million of which were shared by at least two donors. Raw reads were error-corrected and collapsed into unique sequences with a nearest-neighbor algorithm that merged closely related sequences to remove PCR and sequencing errors. CDR3 sequences were aligned to IMGT reference sequences to assign V, D and J gene segments. For a sequence to be retained, a match of at least six nucleotides to both a V gene segment and a J gene segment was required. Rearrangements were classified as productive when the CDR3 lacked stop codons and remained in frame with V and J, and all other rearrangements were classified as non-productive. Following IMGT convention, CDR3 was defined as the stretch from the second conserved V-encoded cysteine to the conserved J-encoded phenylalanine. Sequences without an unambiguous match to a single V gene segment were excluded from the earlier analysis of about 630 of the donors. An earlier analysis of approximately 590 of the donors classified V segments as functional when productive rearrangements were above 56.7% and as segregating when the standard deviation between donors was above 5%. A statistical classification framework was developed to diagnose cytomegalovirus status using the catalog of TCR beta chain sequences. V and J gene assignment, in a later analysis, came from comparing TCR nucleotide sequences with IMGT/GENE-DB human TR gene sequences. Using the TCRdist pipeline, a later analysis assigned CDR3 sequences along with most-parsimonious VDJ recombination scenarios. In a later analysis, each TCR beta chain was defined by its CDR3 amino acid sequence together with its V-gene family, and reads without a unique V-gene family were excluded. A later analysis removed 592 highly shared, low-generation-probability nucleotide sequences to deal with suspected cross-contamination and a sequencing artifact. In a later analysis, a clonal expansion index was calculated for each public chain from normalized within-repertoire ranks of inferred template counts. Generation probabilities in a later analysis came from a VDJ recombination model fitted to out-of-frame rearrangements, and those results were checked against IGoR. Hypergeometric tests were used in a later analysis to score TCR-TCR, TCR-HLA and TCR-CMV co-occurrence, with a repertoire-size bias correction applied to the TCR pairs. A later analysis estimated false discovery rates by permuting HLA or CMV assignments 20 times. In a later analysis, co-occurring TCRs were grouped using DBSCAN, with TCRdist sequence similarity added in when clustering inside HLA-allele-positive subsets. Co-occurrence clustering excluded repertoires with fewer than 30,000 or more than 120,000 public chains, plus five with anomalous nucleotide sharing. This is the immuneACCESS table as TCRdb keeps it, with only in-frame sequences that have V and J called. A part of the clones is gone; compared with another copy, unresolved V genes explain less than half, and the rest is unexplained. V and J calls and clone size are copied from that table; D and trimming were computed from the DNA. The sample table records approximately 150,000 clones; about 84% of these occur just once. The leading ten clones occupy about 3.4% of the sample.

This clone was found a few times. It has no known antigen specificity. No base quality values were provided; no much bigger clone lies one nucleotide off. From a lookup of the germline V gene, CDR1 and CDR2 are SGHTA and FQGNSA. V is reduced by 3 bases and J by 3 bases, leaving a spacing of 9 bases between them. The CDR3 covers 14 residues, taking in both the cysteine and the phenylalanine. Only the CDR3 DNA is retained, 42 bases long and in frame from the first base. This chain joins TRBV7-2 to TRBJ2-1; perhaps TRBD2 is the D gene, with 6 bases matching. Sequencing was carried out using PBMCs. The TCR comes from a male donor in good health and CMV-seronegative. The CDR3 protein sequence reads: CASSFSGYYNEQFF. The nucleotide sequence is given as TGTGCCAGCAGCTTTAGCGGTTACTACAATGAGCAGTTCTTC.